A selection of T cell receptor beta chains follows, all from one sample in a study of cytotoxic CD8 clonotypes in ibrutinib-treated CLL. The repertoire was sequenced with immunoSEQ multiplex PCR; TCRdb's copy has only in-frame clones and lacks some. The sample has fewer than 25,000 clones; 78% are singletons. The material sequenced was PBMCs, taken before ibrutinib treatment. These receptors were collected from a human donor with chronic lymphocytic leukemia. Both conserved end residues are part of each CDR3. D genes are given only for firm matches. Expanded clones are given a class, and other clones once, few, many or no size at all.

size: -; J: TRBJ2-3; length: 12; D: TRBD1; V: TRBV29-1; CDR3: CSVEVGQGVQYF; DNA: TGCAGCGTTGAAGTGGGACAGGGGGTCCAGTATTTT
size: -; J: TRBJ1-2; length: 13; D: TRBD1; V: TRBV30; CDR3: CAWSGLQGALNTF; DNA: TGTGCCTGGAGTGGGTTACAGGGGGCGTTGAACACCTTC
size: -; J: TRBJ2-7; length: 13; D: TRBD2; V: TRBV5-4; CDR3: CASSSTSGDEQYF; DNA: TGTGCCAGCAGCTCGACTAGCGGTGACGAGCAGTACTTC
size: -; J: TRBJ2-7; length: 13; D: TRBD2; V: TRBV11-2; CDR3: CASSQQAGDEQYF; DNA: TGTGCCAGCAGCCAACAGGCGGGGGACGAGCAGTACTTC
size: once; J: TRBJ1-1; length: 15; D: -; V: TRBV9; CDR3: CASTKWEGMNTEAFF; DNA: TGTGCCAGCACAAAATGGGAGGGCATGAACACTGAAGCTTTCTTT
size: few; J: TRBJ2-3; length: 14; D: -; V: TRBV5-1; CDR3: CASSLTASTDTQYF; DNA: TGCGCCAGCAGCTTAACGGCTAGCACAGATACGCAGTATTTT
size: medium-sized; J: TRBJ1-2; length: 16; D: -; V: TRBV4-3; CDR3: CASSQVGDLLSYGYTF; DNA: TGCGCCAGCAGCCAGGTCGGAGACCTTTTATCCTATGGCTACACCTTC
size: once; J: TRBJ1-2; length: 15; D: -; V: TRBV19; CDR3: CASGPLGQANYGYTF; DNA: TGTGCCAGTGGACCGCTCGGGCAGGCGAACTATGGCTACACCTTC
size: -; J: TRBJ2-2; length: 12; D: -; V: TRBV7-3; CDR3: CASSLPPGELFF; DNA: TGTGCCAGCAGCCTACCCCCCGGGGAGCTGTTTTTT
size: -; J: TRBJ2-7; length: 13; D: -; V: TRBV10-2; CDR3: CAANPGPLYEQYF; DNA: TGCGCCGCCAACCCGGGACCCCTATACGAGCAGTACTTC